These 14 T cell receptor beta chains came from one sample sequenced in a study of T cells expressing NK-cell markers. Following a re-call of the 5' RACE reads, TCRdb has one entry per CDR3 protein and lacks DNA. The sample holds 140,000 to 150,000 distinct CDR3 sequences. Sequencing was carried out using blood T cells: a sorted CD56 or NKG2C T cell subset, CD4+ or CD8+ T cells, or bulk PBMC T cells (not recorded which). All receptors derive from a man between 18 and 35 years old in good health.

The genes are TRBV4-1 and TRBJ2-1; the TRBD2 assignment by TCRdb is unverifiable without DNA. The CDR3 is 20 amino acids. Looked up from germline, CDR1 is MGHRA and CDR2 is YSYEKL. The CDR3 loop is CASSQVLGQSIQSLYNEQFF.

The CDR3: CSARTVSSGNTQYF. The chain uses TRBV20-1 and TRBJ2-3; TCRdb gives TRBD1 as the D gene, but with no DNA this cannot be confirmed. This CDR3 has 14 residues. In germline, CDR1 is DFQATT, CDR2 SNEGSKA (reference sequence).

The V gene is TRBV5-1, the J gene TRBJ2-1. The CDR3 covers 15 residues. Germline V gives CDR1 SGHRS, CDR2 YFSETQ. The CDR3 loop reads CASSLEASPTNEQFF.

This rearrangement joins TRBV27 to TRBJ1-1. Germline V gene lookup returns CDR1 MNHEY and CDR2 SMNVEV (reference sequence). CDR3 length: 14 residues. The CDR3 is CASSLTRTNTEAFF.

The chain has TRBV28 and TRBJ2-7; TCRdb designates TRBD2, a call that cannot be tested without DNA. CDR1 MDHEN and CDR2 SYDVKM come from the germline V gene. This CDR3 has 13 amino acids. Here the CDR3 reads CASSFSGPYEQYF.

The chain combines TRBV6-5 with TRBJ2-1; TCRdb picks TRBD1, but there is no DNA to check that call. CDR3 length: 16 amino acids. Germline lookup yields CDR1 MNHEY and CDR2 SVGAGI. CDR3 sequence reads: CASSYSGQAIYNEQFF.

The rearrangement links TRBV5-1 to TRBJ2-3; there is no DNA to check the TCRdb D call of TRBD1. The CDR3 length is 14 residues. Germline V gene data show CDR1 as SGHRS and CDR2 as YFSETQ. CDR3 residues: CASETGQGADTQYF.

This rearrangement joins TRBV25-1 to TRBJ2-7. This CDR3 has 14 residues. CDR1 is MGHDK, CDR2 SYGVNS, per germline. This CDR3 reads CASSEKRVSHEQYF.

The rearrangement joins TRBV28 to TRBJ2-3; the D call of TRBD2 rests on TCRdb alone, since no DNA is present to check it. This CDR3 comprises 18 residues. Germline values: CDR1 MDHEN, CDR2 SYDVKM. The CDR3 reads CASSFPIMTSGSTDTQYF.

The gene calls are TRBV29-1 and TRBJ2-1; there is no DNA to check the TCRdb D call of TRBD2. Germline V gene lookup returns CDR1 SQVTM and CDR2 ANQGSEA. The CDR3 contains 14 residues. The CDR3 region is CSVDETSGHNEQFF.

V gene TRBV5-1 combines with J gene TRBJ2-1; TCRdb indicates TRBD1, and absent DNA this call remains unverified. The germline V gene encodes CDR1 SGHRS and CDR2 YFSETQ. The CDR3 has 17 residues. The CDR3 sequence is CASSLKPGQVVGNEQFF.

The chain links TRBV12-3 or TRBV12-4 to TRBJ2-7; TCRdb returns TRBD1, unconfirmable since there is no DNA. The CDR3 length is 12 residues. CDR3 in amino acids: CASRTGTGEQYF.

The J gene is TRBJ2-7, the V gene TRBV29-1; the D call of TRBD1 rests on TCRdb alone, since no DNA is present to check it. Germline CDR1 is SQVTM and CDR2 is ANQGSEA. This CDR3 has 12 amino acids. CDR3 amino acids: CSVVGGAGEQYF.

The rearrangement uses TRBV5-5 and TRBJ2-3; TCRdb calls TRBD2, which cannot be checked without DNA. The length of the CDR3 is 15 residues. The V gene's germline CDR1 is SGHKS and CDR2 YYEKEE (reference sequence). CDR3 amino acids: CASSLLLAGQDTQYF.